This T cell receptor (beta chain) emerged from a study of blood T cell repertoires in COVID-19. About the research overall: T cells, B-cell-depleted T cells, or PBMCs provided the cDNA or gDNA that served as material.

Assay: immunoSEQ multiplex PCR; the TCRdb copy retains only in-frame clones and omits some. The sample has roughly 300,000 clones, roughly 85% seen once. CDR3 length: 12 residues. V lost 2 bases and J lost 6, with 6 bases in between. Germline CDR1 reads LGHDT; CDR2 reads YNNKEL (reference sequence). The sequencing sample was made of peripheral blood. The chain has TRBV3-1 (or the pseudogene TRBV3-2) and TRBJ2-3; D unresolved. This receptor was taken from a woman between 45 and 65 years old who had recovered from COVID-19. The CDR3 DNA reads TGTGCCAGCAGCCAAAATGAGGATACGCAGTATTTT. Translating gives CASSQNEDTQYF.